One and the same sample provided the 8 T cell receptor beta chains below, sequenced in a study of OX40 agonist ivuxolimab in advanced cancers. Libraries were prepared by immunoSEQ multiplex PCR; TCRdb keeps only in-frame clonotypes and omits some of them. This table has approximately 49,000 clones, around four fifths appearing once. The sequenced sample was CD4+ or CD8+ T cells sorted from blood, obtained in a trial of the OX40 agonist ivuxolimab. These receptors all stem from an adult with an advanced solid tumor such as melanoma, head and neck, liver or kidney cancer.

CDR3 coding DNA: TGCGCCAGCAGCCAAGATTTACTAGGGGGGTTAGAGGAGACCCAGTACTTC. Protein product: CASSQDLLGGLEETQYF. This chain connects TRBV4-3 to TRBJ2-5, with D perhaps being TRBD1 or TRBD2 (6 bases each). The V and J ends lost 0 bases and 5 bases respectively, with 19 bases between them. CDR1 is LGHNA, CDR2 YSLEER, per germline. The CDR3 totals 17 residues.

This rearrangement joins TRBV28 to TRBJ2-1; D possibly corresponds to TRBD2 (5 bases). This CDR3 comprises 14 residues. Germline CDR1 and CDR2: MDHEN and SYDVKM. V was cut by 2 bases and J by 3 bases, with 8 bases left in between. The CDR3 bases are TGTGCCAGCAGTTTAACGGGATTCTACAATGAGCAGTTCTTC. This translates into CASSLTGFYNEQFF.

V gene TRBV5-1 combines with J gene TRBJ2-2; TRBD2 is a possible D gene (6 bases). The CDR3 covers 16 residues. The V and J ends lost 3 bases and 1 base respectively, with 13 bases between them. Per the germline V gene, CDR1 is SGHRS and CDR2 is YFSETQ. CDR3 loop: CASSSNLGGNTGELFF. The CDR3 coding sequence is TGCGCCAGCAGCTCGAATCTGGGGGGGAACACCGGGGAGCTGTTTTTT.

The rearrangement links TRBV7-9 to TRBJ2-1; TRBD2 aligns across 9 bases. CDR3 length equals 15 residues. The germline gives CDR1 SEHNR, CDR2 FQNEAQ (reference sequence). After removal of 5 bases from V and 4 bases from J, the junction contained 6 bases not matched to a gene. CDR3 coding DNA: TGTGCCAGCAGCCAACGTAGCGGGGGATACAATGAGCAGTTCTTC. Its protein product is CASSQRSGGYNEQFF.

This clone was counted only a few times. V usage is TRBV5-4 and J usage is TRBJ1-2, with 7 bases that match TRBD1. The CDR3 is 13 amino acids. The germline CDR1 and CDR2 sequences are SGHNT and YYREEE (reference sequence). J was trimmed by 3 bases and V by 4 bases; bases with no gene match: 3. The CDR3 sequence: CASSHRGHYGYTF. As DNA, the CDR3 is TGTGCCAGCAGCCACAGGGGCCACTATGGCTACACCTTC.

The rearrangement joins TRBV29-1 to TRBJ1-1; 7 bases fit TRBD1. V lost 0 bases, J lost 0 bases, and 4 bases stayed unmatched. Germline CDR1 SQVTM, CDR2 ANQGSEA. This CDR3 is built from 15 residues. The CDR3 loop is CSVEDLGTVNTEAFF. The CDR3 nucleotides are TGCAGCGTTGAAGATCTCGGGACAGTGAACACTGAAGCTTTCTTT.

The CDR3 is CASSYRGLAAYNEQFF. The CDR3 nucleotides are TGTGCCAGCAGTTACAGAGGACTAGCGGCCTACAATGAGCAGTTCTTC. V and J are TRBV6-5 and TRBJ2-1; 10 bases are a match to TRBD2. V was pared by 2 bases and J by 2 bases, with 3 bases of the junction left unmatched. The CDR3 is 16 residues long. The germline V gene has CDR1 MNHEY and CDR2 SVGAGI.

The chain links TRBV2 to TRBJ1-6; 11 bases align to TRBD1. This CDR3 has 15 residues. Germline V lookup: CDR1 SNHLY, CDR2 FYNNEI. J lost 10 bases, V lost 4 bases, and 6 bases had no gene match. CDR3 residues: CASSVRTGGQSPLHF. Written as DNA, the CDR3 is TGTGCCAGCAGTGTGCGGACAGGGGGCCAGTCACCCCTCCACTTT.